The 20 T cell receptor beta chains reported below all come from one sample, sequenced in a study of blood T cell repertoires in COVID-19. Produced via immunoSEQ multiplex PCR; TCRdb's table is partial and in-frame only. The table includes over 95,000 clones, 84% detected once. The sample comprised peripheral blood. The receptors here all came from an older woman with acute or convalescent COVID-19.

This sequence joins TRBV5-1 and TRBJ1-3, with TRBD1 matching over 7 bases. Germline CDR1 reads SGHRS; CDR2 reads YFSETQ. CDR3 length: 17 amino acids. The junction had 8 bases not matched to a gene; V was cut back by 2 bases and J by 0 bases. CDR3 protein: CASSFRDSASSGNTIYF. The CDR3 DNA reads TGCGCCAGCAGCTTCCGGGACAGTGCTTCCTCTGGAAACACCATATATTTT.

V and J are TRBV28 and TRBJ1-4, with D possibly matching TRBD1 (6 bases). The V and J ends lost 5 bases and 4 bases respectively, with 14 bases between them. This CDR3 is built from 15 residues. CDR1 and CDR2 from the germline V gene are MDHEN and SYDVKM. The CDR3, as DNA: TGTGCCAGCAGTAAAGGGCTACAGGGTAATGAAAAACTGTTTTTT. This translates into CASSKGLQGNEKLFF.

This clone was observed once. The chain links TRBV19 to TRBJ1-1; D may be TRBD1 (5 bases). Deletions cut 5 bases from V and 4 bases from J, with 20 bases between. Per the germline V gene, CDR1 is LNHDA and CDR2 is SQIVND (reference sequence). The CDR3 consists of 16 residues. The CDR3: CASSERTWGRATEAFF. The CDR3 DNA sequence: TGTGCCAGTAGTGAACGTACGTGGGGCAGGGCCACTGAAGCTTTCTTT.

This clone is a singleton in its sample. The chain uses TRBV5-1 and TRBJ2-7, with 10 bases aligning to TRBD1. V lost 4 bases, J lost 6 bases, and 10 bases stayed unmatched. The CDR3 covers 15 residues. CDR1 is SGHRS and CDR2 is YFSETQ in the germline V gene. The CDR3 reads CASSPGQGLSREQYF. In nucleotides, the CDR3 is TGCGCCAGCAGCCCGGGACAGGGGCTGTCTCGCGAGCAGTACTTC.

This clone was detected only a few times. The V call is TRBV5-1, the J call TRBJ2-1, with 9 bases aligning to TRBD2. The CDR3 is made up of 17 amino acids. Germline V gene lookup returns CDR1 SGHRS and CDR2 YFSETQ. Trimming took 1 base from V and 2 from J; bases not matched to a gene: 7. CDR3 region: CASSLSATSGPYNEQFF. CDR3 DNA: TGCGCCAGCAGCTTGAGCGCGACTAGCGGACCCTACAATGAGCAGTTCTTC.

The V and J genes are TRBV19 and TRBJ1-1; unclear D gene. CDR3 size: 15 residues. Trimming pared 3 bases from V and 0 bases from J, leaving 11 bases between. Germline CDR1 LNHDA, CDR2 SQIVND (reference sequence). CDR3 bases: TGTGCCAGTAGTATTCGAATGCCTATGAACACTGAAGCTTTCTTT. This sequence encodes CASSIRMPMNTEAFF.

The rearrangement uses TRBV7-8 and TRBJ1-4, with 7 positions matching TRBD1. This CDR3 has 14 residues. Unmatched junction bases numbered 5, after V lost 3 bases and J lost 7 bases. Germline CDR1 SGHVS, CDR2 FQNEAQ. CDR3 amino acids: CASSLGDRVEKLFF. The CDR3 DNA reads TGTGCCAGCAGCTTGGGAGACAGGGTTGAAAAACTGTTTTTT.

As for this clone: This same CDR3 is encoded by further DNA sequences in the sample. The genes are TRBV6-5 and TRBJ1-5, with D tentatively TRBD1 (5 bases). The V end lost 0 bases, the J end lost 2 bases, and 5 bases lay between the germline ends. The CDR3 has 14 residues. Germline lookup yields CDR1 MNHEY and CDR2 SVGAGI. The CDR3 reads CASSYSQGNQPQHF. CDR3 in DNA: TGTGCCAGCAGTTACTCACAGGGCAATCAGCCCCAGCATTTT.

The V gene is TRBV11-2, the J gene TRBJ2-7; tentatively, D is TRBD1 (6 bases). Trimming stripped 5 bases from V and 3 bases from J, with 11 bases between. CDR1 and CDR2 (germline): SGHAT, FQNNGV. The CDR3 consists of 13 residues. The CDR3 protein is CASSLGTLYEQYF. The DNA for the CDR3 is TGTGCCAGCAGCCTCGGGACACTCTACGAGCAGTACTTC.

The gene calls are TRBV6-1 and TRBJ1-5, with D perhaps TRBD1 (6 bases). V was clipped by 2 bases and J by 11 bases, with 16 bases between them. CDR3 length: 14 amino acids. From germline, CDR1 is MNHNS and CDR2 SASEGT. The CDR3 region is CASSESRGGGSQHF. DNA for the CDR3: TGTGCCAGCAGTGAAAGCAGGGGCGGGGGATCCCAGCATTTT.

The rearrangement uses TRBV6-6 and TRBJ1-2; D perhaps matches TRBD1 (6 bases). Germline CDR1 is MNHNY and CDR2 is SVGAGI (reference sequence). The length of the CDR3 is 14 residues. Trimming stripped 6 bases from V and 3 bases from J, with 14 bases between. As DNA, the CDR3 is TGTGCCAGCAGCCCCCTGGGGGCCCACTATGGCTACACCTTC. Translated, it gives CASSPLGAHYGYTF.

The chain joins TRBV30 to TRBJ2-1; 7 nucleotides line up with TRBD2. The V and J ends lost 0 bases and 8 bases, in that order; junction bases with no gene match: 16. Germline V gives CDR1 GTSNPN, CDR2 SVGIG (reference sequence). This CDR3 is built from 17 residues. The CDR3 DNA sequence: TGTGCCTGGAGTGTACCGCCCCTCAGCGGGGTAATGGATGAGCAGTTCTTC. Translation gives CAWSVPPLSGVMDEQFF.

V and J are TRBV4-3 and TRBJ1-1, with a tentative D call TRBD1 (5 bases). The CDR3 is 14 amino acids. The V gene's germline CDR1 is LGHNA and CDR2 YSLEER. Trimming pared 0 bases from V and 10 bases from J, leaving 15 bases between. CDR3 DNA sequence: TGCGCCAGCAGCCAAGAGAGGGGACTCGAAGTAGCTTTCTTT. Protein: CASSQERGLEVAFF.

The V gene is TRBV9, the J gene TRBJ2-3, with 8 bases lining up with TRBD2. The CDR3 has 15 amino acids. Germline V gives CDR1 SGDLS, CDR2 YYNGEE. V lost 6 bases and J lost 1; bases outside the gene matches: 7. The CDR3 reads CASTAGGAGTDTQYF. For the CDR3, the DNA is TGTGCCAGCACGGCCGGGGGGGCGGGCACAGATACGCAGTATTTT.

This clone came up a few times. V and J are TRBV5-4 and TRBJ2-6, with 7 bases identical to TRBD1. This CDR3 spans 17 amino acids. CDR1 is SGHNT, CDR2 YYREEE, per germline (reference sequence). The ends lost 2 bases at V and 0 bases at J; junction bases unmatched: 5. The CDR3 is CASSFGQALSGANVLTF. Written as DNA, the CDR3 is TGTGCCAGCAGCTTCGGACAGGCCCTCTCTGGGGCCAACGTCCTGACTTTC.

V and J are TRBV10-3 and TRBJ1-1, with D unresolved. The CDR3 sequence is 13 residues long. The V end was cut by 6 bases, the J end by 0 bases, with 8 bases between. Germline CDR1 is ENHRY and CDR2 is SYGVKD. The chain's CDR3 is CAISETMNTEAFF. In DNA, the CDR3 is TGTGCCATCAGCGAAACTATGAACACTGAAGCTTTCTTT.

In its sample, this clone was seen a few times. The rearrangement uses TRBV10-3 and TRBJ1-5, with 7 bases aligning to TRBD1. CDR1 and CDR2 (germline): ENHRY, SYGVKD. The CDR3 is 15 residues long. V lost 0 bases, J lost 5 bases, and 4 bases stayed unmatched. The CDR3 bases are TGTGCCATCAGTGAGTCGAACAGGGGCTATCAGCCCCAGCATTTT. As protein: CAISESNRGYQPQHF.

The V and J genes are TRBV9 and TRBJ2-1; 7 nucleotides align to TRBD2. This CDR3 contains 15 residues. The junction had 5 bases not matched to a gene; V was cut back by 3 bases and J by 2 bases. The V gene's germline CDR1 is SGDLS and CDR2 YYNGEE. As DNA, the CDR3 is TGTGCCAGCAGCGGACAAGCGGGGACCTACAATGAGCAGTTCTTC. This codes for CASSGQAGTYNEQFF.

The genes are TRBV28 and TRBJ1-2; the D is unclear. V lost 7 bases and J lost 3, with 15 bases in between. The CDR3 loop spans 14 amino acids. Germline CDR1 and CDR2: MDHEN and SYDVKM. The CDR3 region is CASTPGVRYYGYTF. The CDR3 DNA is TGTGCCAGCACCCCCGGAGTGAGGTACTATGGCTACACCTTC.

The chain's CDR3 is CASSLETGGFSPLHF. The CDR3 DNA reads TGCGCCAGCAGCTTGGAGACAGGGGGCTTTTCACCCCTCCACTTT. The rearrangement joins TRBV5-1 to TRBJ1-6; 10 positions agree with TRBD1. Germline V CDR1 and CDR2: SGHRS, YFSETQ. The ends lost 0 bases at V and 9 bases at J; junction bases unmatched: 3. The CDR3 spans 15 residues.